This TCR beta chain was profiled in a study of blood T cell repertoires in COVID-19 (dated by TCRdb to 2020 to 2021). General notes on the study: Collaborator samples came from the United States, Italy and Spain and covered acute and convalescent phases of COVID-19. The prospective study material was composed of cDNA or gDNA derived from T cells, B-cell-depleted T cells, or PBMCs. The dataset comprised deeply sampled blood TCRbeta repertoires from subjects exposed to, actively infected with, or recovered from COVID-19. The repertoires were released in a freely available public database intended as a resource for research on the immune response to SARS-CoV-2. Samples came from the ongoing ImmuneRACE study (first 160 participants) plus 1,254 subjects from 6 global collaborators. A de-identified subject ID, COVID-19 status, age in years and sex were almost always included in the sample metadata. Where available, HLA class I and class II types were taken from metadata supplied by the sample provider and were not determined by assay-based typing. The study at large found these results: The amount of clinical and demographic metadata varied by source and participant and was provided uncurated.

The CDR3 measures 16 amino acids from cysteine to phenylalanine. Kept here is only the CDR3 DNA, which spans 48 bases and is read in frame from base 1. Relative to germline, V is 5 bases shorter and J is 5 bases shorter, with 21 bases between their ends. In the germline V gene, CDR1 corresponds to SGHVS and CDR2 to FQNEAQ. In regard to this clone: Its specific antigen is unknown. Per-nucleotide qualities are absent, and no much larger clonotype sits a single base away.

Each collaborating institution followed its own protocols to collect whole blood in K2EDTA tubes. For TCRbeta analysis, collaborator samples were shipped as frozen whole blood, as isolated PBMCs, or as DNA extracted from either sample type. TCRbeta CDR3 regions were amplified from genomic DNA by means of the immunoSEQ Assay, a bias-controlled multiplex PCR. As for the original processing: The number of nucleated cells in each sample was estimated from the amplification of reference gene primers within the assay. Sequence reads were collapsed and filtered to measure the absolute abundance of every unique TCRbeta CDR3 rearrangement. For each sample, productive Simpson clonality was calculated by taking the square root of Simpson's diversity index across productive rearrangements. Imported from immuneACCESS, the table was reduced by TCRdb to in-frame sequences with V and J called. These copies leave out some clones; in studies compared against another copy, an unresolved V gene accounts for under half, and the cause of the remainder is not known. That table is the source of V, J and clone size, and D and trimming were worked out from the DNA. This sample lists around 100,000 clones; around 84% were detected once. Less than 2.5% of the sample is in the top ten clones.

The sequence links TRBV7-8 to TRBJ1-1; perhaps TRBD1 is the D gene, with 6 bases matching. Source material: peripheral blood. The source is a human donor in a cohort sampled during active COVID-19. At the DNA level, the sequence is TGTGCCAGCAGCCCAGGCCTCTCCAAAGGGGGAACTGAAGCTTTCTTT. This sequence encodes CASSPGLSKGGTEAFF.